This TCR beta chain was found in a study of early T cells in non-severe SARS-CoV-2 infection. From the 5' RACE reads, TCRdb called clonotypes with MiXCR, one entry per CDR3 protein. The table records tens of thousands of distinct CDR3 sequences, roughly 10% of them present only once. This clonotype showed up just a few times. The ends lost 5 bases at V and 5 bases at J; junction bases unmatched: 15. CDR1 is SEHNR and CDR2 is FQNEAQ in the germline V gene (reference sequence). CDR3 length: 17 residues. This clonotype was obtained from an adult who was a healthcare worker with PCR-confirmed SARS-CoV-2 infection or an uninfected control (not recorded which). The chain is built from TRBV7-9 and TRBJ2-3; 8 bases are a match to TRBD2. Sequencing was carried out using whole blood. The CDR3 nucleotides are TGTGCCAGCAGCCCACCCCTGGCGGGGGGCCTTGGAGATACGCAGTATTTT. Its translation: CASSPPLAGGLGDTQYF.